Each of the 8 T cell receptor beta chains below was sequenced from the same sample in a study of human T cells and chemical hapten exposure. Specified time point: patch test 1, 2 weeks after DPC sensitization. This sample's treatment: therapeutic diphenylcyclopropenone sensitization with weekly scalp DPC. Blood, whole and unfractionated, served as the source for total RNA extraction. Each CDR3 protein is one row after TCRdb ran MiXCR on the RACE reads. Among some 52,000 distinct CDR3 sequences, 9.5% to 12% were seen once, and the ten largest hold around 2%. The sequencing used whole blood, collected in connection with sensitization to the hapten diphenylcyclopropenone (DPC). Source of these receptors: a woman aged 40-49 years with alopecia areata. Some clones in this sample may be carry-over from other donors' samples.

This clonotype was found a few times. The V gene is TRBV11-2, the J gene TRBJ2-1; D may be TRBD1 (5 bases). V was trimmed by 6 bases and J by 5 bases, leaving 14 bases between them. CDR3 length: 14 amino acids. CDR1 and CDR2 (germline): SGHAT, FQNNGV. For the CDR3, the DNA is TGTGCCAGCAGAACTCGACAGAAGGACAATGAGCAGTTCTTC. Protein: CASRTRQKDNEQFF.

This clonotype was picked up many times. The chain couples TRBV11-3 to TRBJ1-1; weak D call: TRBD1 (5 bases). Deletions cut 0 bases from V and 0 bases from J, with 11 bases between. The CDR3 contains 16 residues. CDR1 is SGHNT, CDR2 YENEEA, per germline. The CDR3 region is CASSLEAGPMNTEAFF. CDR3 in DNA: TGTGCCAGCAGCTTAGAGGCAGGGCCTATGAACACTGAAGCTTTCTTT. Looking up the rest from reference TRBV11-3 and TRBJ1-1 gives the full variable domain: EAGVVQSPRYKIIEKKQPVAFWCNPISGHNTLYWYLQNLGQGPELLIRYENEEAVDDSQLPKDRFSAERLKGVDSTLKIQPAELGDSAVYLCASSLEAGPMNTEAFFGQGTRLTVV.

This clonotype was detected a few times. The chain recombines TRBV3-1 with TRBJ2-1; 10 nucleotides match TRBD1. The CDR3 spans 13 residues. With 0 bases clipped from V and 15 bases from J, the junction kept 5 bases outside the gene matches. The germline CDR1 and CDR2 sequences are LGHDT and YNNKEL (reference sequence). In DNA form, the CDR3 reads TGTGCCAGCAGCCAAGAGGAGGACAGGGGGAGGTTCTTC. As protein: CASSQEEDRGRFF.

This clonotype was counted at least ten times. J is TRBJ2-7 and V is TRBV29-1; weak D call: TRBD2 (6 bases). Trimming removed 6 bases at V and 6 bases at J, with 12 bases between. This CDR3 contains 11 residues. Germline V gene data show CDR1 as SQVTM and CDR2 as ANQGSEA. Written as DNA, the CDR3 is TGCAGCGTCGGGAGTAAGACCGAGCAGTACTTC. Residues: CSVGSKTEQYF.

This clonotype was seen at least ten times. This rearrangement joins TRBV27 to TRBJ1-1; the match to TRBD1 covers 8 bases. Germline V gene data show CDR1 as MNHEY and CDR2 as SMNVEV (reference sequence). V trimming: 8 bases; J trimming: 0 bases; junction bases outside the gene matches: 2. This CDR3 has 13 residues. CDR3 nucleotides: TGTGCCAGCCGGACAGGGATGAACACTGAAGCTTTCTTT. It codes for CASRTGMNTEAFF.

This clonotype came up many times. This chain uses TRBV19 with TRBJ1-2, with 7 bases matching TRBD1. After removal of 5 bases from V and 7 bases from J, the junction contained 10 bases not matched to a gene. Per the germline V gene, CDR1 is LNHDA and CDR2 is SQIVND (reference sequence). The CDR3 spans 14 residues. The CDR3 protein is CASSREGAGSGYTF. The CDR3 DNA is TGTGCCAGTAGTCGCGAGGGGGCAGGGTCTGGCTACACCTTC. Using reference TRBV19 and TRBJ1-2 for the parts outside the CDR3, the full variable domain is DGGITQSPKYLFRKEGQNVTLSCEQNLNHDAMYWYRQDPGQGLRLIYYSQIVNDFQKGDIAEGYSVSREKKESFPLTVTSAQKNPTAFYLCASSREGAGSGYTFGSGTRLTVV.

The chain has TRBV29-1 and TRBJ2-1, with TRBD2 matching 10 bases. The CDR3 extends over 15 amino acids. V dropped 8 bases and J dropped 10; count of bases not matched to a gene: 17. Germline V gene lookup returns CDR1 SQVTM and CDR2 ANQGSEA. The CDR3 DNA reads TGCAGCATGACATTGGGGTCGCTAGCGGGAGTCGAGCAGTTCTTC. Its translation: CSMTLGSLAGVEQFF.

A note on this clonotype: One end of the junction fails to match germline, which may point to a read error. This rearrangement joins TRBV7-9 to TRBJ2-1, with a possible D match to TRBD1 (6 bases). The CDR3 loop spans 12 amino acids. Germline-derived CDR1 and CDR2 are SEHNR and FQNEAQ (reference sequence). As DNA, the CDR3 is TGTGCCAGCAGCTTATCCTATGGACAGCCTAATTTC. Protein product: CASSLSYGQPNF.